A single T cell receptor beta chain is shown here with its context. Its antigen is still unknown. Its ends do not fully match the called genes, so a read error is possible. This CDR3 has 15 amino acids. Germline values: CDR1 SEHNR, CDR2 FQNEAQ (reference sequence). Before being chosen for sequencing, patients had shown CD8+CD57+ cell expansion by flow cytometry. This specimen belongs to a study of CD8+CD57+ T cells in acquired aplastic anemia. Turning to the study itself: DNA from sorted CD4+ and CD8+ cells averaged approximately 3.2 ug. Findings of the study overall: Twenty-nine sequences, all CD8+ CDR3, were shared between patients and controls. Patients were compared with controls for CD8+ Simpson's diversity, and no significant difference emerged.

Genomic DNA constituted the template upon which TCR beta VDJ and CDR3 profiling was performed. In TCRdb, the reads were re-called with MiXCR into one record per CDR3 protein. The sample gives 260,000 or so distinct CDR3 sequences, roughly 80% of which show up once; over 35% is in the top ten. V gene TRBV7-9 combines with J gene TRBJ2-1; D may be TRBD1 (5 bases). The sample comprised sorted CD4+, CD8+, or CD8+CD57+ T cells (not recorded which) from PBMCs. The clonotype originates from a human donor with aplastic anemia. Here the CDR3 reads CAYEVRAYQETQHFF. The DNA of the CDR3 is TGTGCCTACGAGGTCAGGGCGTACCAAGAGACTCAGCACTTCTTC.